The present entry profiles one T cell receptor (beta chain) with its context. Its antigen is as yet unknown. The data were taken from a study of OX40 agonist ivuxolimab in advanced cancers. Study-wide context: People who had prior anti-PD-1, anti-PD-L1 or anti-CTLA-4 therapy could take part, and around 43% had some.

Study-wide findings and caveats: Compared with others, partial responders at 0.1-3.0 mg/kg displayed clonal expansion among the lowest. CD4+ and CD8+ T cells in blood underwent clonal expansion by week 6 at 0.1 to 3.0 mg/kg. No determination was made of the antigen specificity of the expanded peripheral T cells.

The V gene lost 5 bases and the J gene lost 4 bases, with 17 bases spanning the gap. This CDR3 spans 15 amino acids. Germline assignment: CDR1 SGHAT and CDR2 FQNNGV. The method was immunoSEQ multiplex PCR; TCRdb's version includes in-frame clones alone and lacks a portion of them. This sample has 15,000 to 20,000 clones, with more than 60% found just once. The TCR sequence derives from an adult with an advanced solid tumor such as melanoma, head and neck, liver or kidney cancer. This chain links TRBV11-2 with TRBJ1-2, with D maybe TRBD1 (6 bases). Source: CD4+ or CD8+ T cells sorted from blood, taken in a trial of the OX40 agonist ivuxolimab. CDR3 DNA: TGTGCCAGCAGCCCCTCGGGGGGCGAAGGCTATGGCTACACCTTC. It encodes CASSPSGGEGYGYTF.